This T cell receptor beta chain was captured in a study of OX40 agonist ivuxolimab in advanced cancers. The study's findings and limits: The specificity for antigen of the expanded peripheral T cells was not determined.

In the case of this clone: Its antigen is unknown.

TCRdb's copy holds only in-frame clones and misses some; the assay was immunoSEQ multiplex PCR. The sample has fewer than 65,000 clones; under 90% are singletons. This CDR3 comprises 13 residues. V lost 3 bases to trimming and J lost 4 bases, with 7 bases between them. Germline V CDR1 and CDR2: SGHRS, YFSETQ. The specimen was CD4+ or CD8+ T cells sorted from blood, collected in a trial of the OX40 agonist ivuxolimab. The rearrangement joins TRBV5-1 to TRBJ2-2; the D is unclear. The clonotype comes from an adult with an advanced solid tumor such as melanoma, head and neck, liver or kidney cancer. In DNA form, the CDR3 reads TGCGCCAGCAGCTCCGACCCCACCGGGGAGCTGTTTTTT. This encodes CASSSDPTGELFF. Full variable domain (missing parts from reference TRBV5-1 and TRBJ2-2): KAGVTQTPRYLIKTRGQQVTLSCSPISGHRSVSWYQQTPGQGLQFLFEYFSETQRNKGNFPGRFSGRQFSNSRSEMNVSTLELGDSALYLCASSSDPTGELFFGEGSRLTVL.